This TCR beta chain came from a study of cytomegalovirus exposure and HLA in healthy donors. This clone was observed a handful of times. Its antigen is currently unknown. The PCR contained 60 Vbeta and 13 Jbeta primers. TCRdb keeps only in-frame clones here, not all; method: immunoSEQ multiplex PCR. The data contain 200,000 or so clones, more than 70% of them singletons. The germline V gene has CDR1 MDHEN and CDR2 SYDVKM. This CDR3 is 15 amino acids long. The V end was cut by 7 bases, the J end by 2 bases, with 18 bases between. Study-wide results and caveats: Differences between HLA loci emerged in a later analysis of TCR association rates, with DRB1 most and HLA-C fewest.

The source material was PBMCs. This sequence was found in a human donor in good health. The chain carries TRBV28 and TRBJ2-7; maybe TRBD1 (6 bases). CDR3 DNA sequence: TGTGCCAGCACCCCTTCAGGGGTTAGCCCCTACGAGCAGTACTTC. Its protein is CASTPSGVSPYEQYF.